These 29 T cell receptor beta chains came from one sample sequenced in a study of tumor and adjacent non-tumor tissue in lung cancer. Three rounds of nested PCR, following a modified ARM-PCR protocol, produced the TCRbeta library. TCRdb used MiXCR to reprocess the multiplex PCR reads, holding one entry per CDR3 protein. This sample has 43,000 or so distinct CDR3 sequences, with roughly 60% found just once. No cell sorting was done before RNA was extracted from the tissue. The normal lung tissue was taken more than 3 cm from the tumor edge. The sample was distant non-tumor lung tissue. Every receptor here comes from a man in his fifties or sixties with non-small cell lung cancer.

This clonotype was observed a single time. The genes are TRBV6-5 and TRBJ2-3, with TRBD1 matching over 9 bases. This CDR3 region has 16 residues. J was trimmed by 5 bases and V by 4 bases; bases with no gene match: 10. Per germline, CDR1 MNHEY and CDR2 SVGAGI. CDR3 loop: CASSLRQGDSIDTQYF. The CDR3 region has the DNA TGTGCCAGCAGTTTGAGACAGGGGGACTCAATAGATACGCAGTATTTT.

In its sample, this clonotype was seen many times. The gene calls are TRBV20-1 and TRBJ2-1; a possible D gene is TRBD1 (5 bases). V was shortened by 3 bases and J by 10 bases, with 19 bases between the two germline ends. Germline CDR1 DFQATT, CDR2 SNEGSKA (reference sequence). The CDR3 sequence is 14 residues long. CDR3 sequence: CSASQARLSGEQFF. The CDR3 DNA reads TGCAGTGCTAGTCAGGCTAGACTGTCAGGGGAGCAGTTCTTC.

This clonotype has ten or more counts. The chain couples TRBV4-1 to TRBJ2-7, with TRBD1 as a possible D gene (6 bases). Germline CDR1 reads MGHRA; CDR2 reads YSYEKL. The CDR3 contains 16 residues. Trimming shortened V by 0 bases and J by 3 bases, and 15 bases separated the two germline ends. CDR3 sequence reads: CASSQDRLGRGYEQYF. Written as DNA, the CDR3 is TGCGCCAGCAGCCAAGATCGTCTGGGCAGGGGCTACGAGCAGTACTTC.

This clonotype was recorded at least ten times. This sequence joins TRBV28 and TRBJ2-7; the D gene is possibly TRBD1 (5 bases). The CDR3 runs 15 residues. The V and J ends lost 6 bases and 0 bases respectively, with 15 bases between them. Germline assignment: CDR1 MDHEN and CDR2 SYDVKM. The CDR3 reads CASRPQGLSSYEQYF. CDR3 DNA: TGTGCCAGCAGGCCCCAGGGCTTAAGCTCCTACGAGCAGTACTTC.

In the case of this clonotype: A single base separates this from a much larger clone, so it may be a read error. The J gene is TRBJ2-7, the V gene TRBV12-3 or TRBV12-4, with a tentative D call TRBD1 (5 bases). The CDR3 is 17 amino acids. The V end lost 0 bases, the J end lost 2 bases, and 17 bases lay between the germline ends. CDR3 in DNA: TGTGCCAGCAGTTTAGCGCGGTGGCAGGGTGATGCCTACGAGCAGTACTTC. Amino acid sequence: CASSLARWQGDAYEQYF.

This clonotype was detected only a few times. The junction departs from the called germline gene at one end, perhaps through a read error. This rearrangement joins TRBV29-1 to TRBJ2-7, with 7 positions matching TRBD1. Germline V gene lookup returns CDR1 SQVTM and CDR2 ANQGSEA. CDR3 length equals 11 residues. CDR3 amino acids: CSAITGVELYF. In DNA, the CDR3 is TGCAGCGCAATAACAGGGGTCGAGCTGTACTTC.

With regard to this clonotype: At one end, the junction sequence differs from germline, possibly due to a read error. V is TRBV11-2 and J is TRBJ1-4, with D possibly matching TRBD1 (5 bases). Germline V gives CDR1 SGHAT, CDR2 FQNNGV. The CDR3 runs to 18 residues. CDR3 DNA sequence: TGTGCCTGCAGCCAACCCGTTTGGGAGCAGGGACTCGATGAAAAACTGTTTTTT. This translates into CACSQPVWEQGLDEKLFF.

This clonotype was detected ten times or more. This chain connects TRBV6-5 to TRBJ2-1; 9 nucleotides match TRBD2. This CDR3 has 12 residues. Germline V gives CDR1 MNHEY, CDR2 SVGAGI. V shed 7 bases and J 14 bases; nucleotides not matched to a gene: 9. The CDR3: CASTGREGRKFF. CDR3 bases: TGTGCCAGCACTGGGCGGGAGGGCCGGAAGTTCTTC.

This clonotype has a count of ten or more. This sequence joins TRBV5-1 and TRBJ2-7, with a weak D call TRBD2 (5 bases). Trimming left V 0 bases short and J 7 bases short, with 11 bases between. The CDR3 loop spans 13 amino acids. Looked up from germline, CDR1 is SGHRS and CDR2 is YFSETQ. CDR3 sequence: CASSLGERREQYF. In DNA form, the CDR3 reads TGCGCCAGCAGCTTGGGTGAGCGGCGAGAGCAGTACTTC.

With respect to this clonotype: Its ends do not fully match the called genes, so a read error is possible. This chain uses TRBV4-2 with TRBJ2-1; TRBD2 might be the D (5 bases). The CDR3 runs to 15 residues. Germline-derived CDR1 and CDR2 are LGHNA and YNFKEQ. The DNA for the CDR3 is TGTGCCAGCAGTCAAGAGCAACGGGATTACAATGAGCAGTTGTTC. This codes for CASSQEQRDYNEQLF.

This clonotype was observed many times. The junction differs from germline at one of its ends, possibly a read error. The chain carries TRBV6-5 and TRBJ2-1; D might be TRBD1 (6 bases). The length of the CDR3 is 15 residues. Per germline, CDR1 MNHEY and CDR2 SVGAGI. CDR3: CASSERQVPYNEQSF. CDR3 sequence (DNA): TGTGCCAGCAGCGAACGACAGGTTCCCTACAATGAGCAGTCCTTC.

In regard to this clonotype: One end of the junction fails to match germline, which may point to a read error. The chain links TRBV6-6 to TRBJ2-3; 8 positions agree with TRBD2. CDR3 length: 16 residues. In germline, CDR1 is MNHNY, CDR2 SVGAGI (reference sequence). The CDR3 DNA follows: TGTGTCAGCAGTTACTCGGAGCGGGAGCAGGGAGATATGCAGTATTTT. This gives the protein CVSSYSEREQGDMQYF.

This sequence joins TRBV28 and TRBJ2-7; perhaps TRBD2 as D (5 bases). The germline V gene encodes CDR1 MDHEN and CDR2 SYDVKM. The CDR3 consists of 14 residues. The germline V and J ends were trimmed by 5 bases and 0 bases, with 11 bases remaining between them. Written as DNA, the CDR3 is TGTGCCAGCAGTGTGGAGAGGGCCTCCTACGAGCAGTACTTC. It specifies CASSVERASYEQYF.

This clonotype was observed a few times. A clone one base away is much larger, so this may be a read error. The rearrangement uses TRBV30 and TRBJ2-3; 8 positions match TRBD2. The V segment lost 1 base and the J segment 4 bases; nucleotides outside the gene matches: 4. The germline V gene encodes CDR1 GTSNPN and CDR2 SVGIG (reference sequence). This CDR3 has 14 amino acids. The CDR3 sequence: CAWSDGGGPDTQYF. As DNA, the CDR3 is TGTGCCTGGAGTGACGGGGGGGGTCCAGATACGCAGTATTTT. Supplemented by reference TRBV30 and TRBJ2-3, the full variable domain reads SQTIHQWPATLVQPVGSPLSLECTVEGTSNPNLYWYRQAAGRGLQLLFYSVGIGQISSEVPQNLSASRPQDRQFILSSKKLLLSDSGFYLCAWSDGGGPDTQYFGPGTRLTVL.

The chain carries TRBV30 and TRBJ1-4, with 9 bases matching TRBD1. After removal of 2 bases from V and 4 bases from J, the junction contained 5 bases not matched to a gene. CDR3 length: 15 residues. Per germline, CDR1 GTSNPN and CDR2 SVGIG (reference sequence). The CDR3 here is CAWSFGQGFNEKLFF. CDR3 DNA: TGTGCCTGGAGTTTTGGACAGGGGTTTAATGAAAAACTGTTTTTT.

In its sample, this clonotype was seen once. The gene calls are TRBV28 and TRBJ2-7; D is ambiguous. The CDR3 is 14 residues long. From germline, CDR1 is MDHEN and CDR2 SYDVKM. V was shortened by 3 bases and J by 6 bases, with 15 bases between the two germline ends. CDR3 sequence reads: CASSLVSGPCEQYF. CDR3 DNA: TGTGCCAGCAGTTTGGTCTCGGGCCCCTGCGAGCAGTACTTC.

To note about this clonotype: A read error may account for a junction end that differs from germline. The chain has TRBV6-5 and TRBJ1-3, with D possibly being TRBD1 (5 bases). The CDR3 covers 16 residues. Germline V gene lookup returns CDR1 MNHEY and CDR2 SVGAGI. CDR3 coding DNA: TGTGCCAGCAGTGTTCGGACACTGGGCTCTGTAAACACCATATATTTT. Protein product: CASSVRTLGSVNTIYF.

Concerning this clonotype: This CDR3 fails to terminate in the conserved phenylalanine or tryptophan, so it likely reflects a read error. The chain combines TRBV6-5 with TRBJ2-7, with unresolved D. V dropped 4 bases and J dropped 7 bases, with 14 bases sitting between them. The CDR3 is 13 residues long. Germline V CDR1 and CDR2: MNHEY, SVGAGI. The CDR3 loop reads CASSSDLKYEQYS. The CDR3 DNA reads TGTGCCAGCAGTTCCGACTTGAAGTATGAGCAGTACTCC.

On this clonotype: Just one base apart from a much larger clone, this may be a read error. The gene calls are TRBV12-3 or TRBV12-4 and TRBJ2-4; 8 bases agree with TRBD2. The CDR3 is made up of 11 amino acids. Here the CDR3 reads CARSLRMGLVF. The CDR3 DNA is TGTGCCAGAAGTTTAAGGATGGGACTAGTCTTC.

The CDR3 coding sequence is TGTGCCAGCAGCTACGTCCCAGCTGAGACCCAGTACTTC. Protein sequence: CASSYVPAETQYF. The chain combines TRBV7-9 with TRBJ2-5; no clear D. V dropped 4 bases and J dropped 5 bases, with 11 bases sitting between them. Germline V gene sequence: CDR1 SEHNR, CDR2 FQNEAQ (reference sequence). This CDR3 comprises 13 residues.

The rearrangement joins TRBV6-5 to TRBJ2-1; 10 bases line up with TRBD1. Unmatched junction bases numbered 6, after V lost 7 bases and J lost 0 bases. CDR1 and CDR2 from the germline V gene are MNHEY and SVGAGI. The CDR3 is 16 residues long. CDR3 coding DNA: TGTGCCAGCAATTCAGGACAGGGGGGCTCCTACAATGAGCAGTTCTTC. This encodes CASNSGQGGSYNEQFF.

Note on this clonotype: This may be a read error, as it is one base from a much larger clone. This sequence joins TRBV20-1 and TRBJ2-4; D assignment may be TRBD1 or TRBD2 (5 bases each). In germline, CDR1 is DFQATT, CDR2 SNEGSKA (reference sequence). The CDR3 contains 12 residues. The germline V and J ends were trimmed by 8 bases and 8 bases, with 16 bases remaining between them. CDR3 nucleotide sequence: TGCAGTTTCCGGGGCAGTGGGTACATTCAGTACTTC. Translation: CSFRGSGYIQYF.

This clonotype was found many times. The rearrangement joins TRBV5-1 to TRBJ1-2; possibly TRBD1 for D (6 bases). The germline V and J ends were trimmed by 4 bases and 1 base, with 11 bases remaining between them. The CDR3 totals 14 residues. Germline values: CDR1 SGHRS, CDR2 YFSETQ. CDR3: CASSQGTFNYGYTF. CDR3 DNA sequence: TGCGCCAGCAGCCAGGGGACTTTTAACTATGGCTACACCTTC.

Turning to this clonotype: Relative to the germline gene, one junction end is altered; a read error may explain this. This rearrangement joins TRBV7-9 to TRBJ2-1, with a tentative D call TRBD1 (5 bases). The CDR3 sequence is 15 residues long. The germline V gene has CDR1 SEHNR and CDR2 FQNEAQ (reference sequence). The CDR3 DNA follows: TGTACCAGCAGCTTAGGGGCCACCATGAGGAATGAGCAGTTCTTC. Translating gives CTSSLGATMRNEQFF.

A remark on this clonotype: At one of its ends the junction is not consistent with the germline gene, which may arise from a read error. For the CDR3, the DNA is TGTGACAGCAGTTCACACGATAAGAACACTGAAGCTTTCTTT. Translated, it gives CDSSSHDKNTEAFF. The chain recombines TRBV28 with TRBJ1-1; D is undetermined. This CDR3 comprises 14 residues. CDR1 MDHEN and CDR2 SYDVKM come from the germline V gene. Full variable domain (rest looked up from reference TRBV28 and TRBJ1-1): DVKVTQSSRYLVKRTGEKVFLECVQDMDHENMFWYRQDPGLGLRLIYFSYDVKMKEKGDIPEGYSVSREKKERFSLILESASTNQTSMYLCDSSSHDKNTEAFFGQGTRLTVV.

The genes are TRBV24-1 and TRBJ2-5; 7 nucleotides match TRBD1. There are 16 residues in the CDR3. V was pared by 8 bases and J by 4 bases, with 15 bases of the junction left unmatched. In germline, CDR1 is KGHDR, CDR2 SFDVKD. In nucleotides, the CDR3 is TGTGCCACCAACCAAACGGCCACAGGGGCCGGAGAGACCCAGTACTTC. Protein: CATNQTATGAGETQYF.

This clonotype was detected once. The chain combines TRBV6-5 with TRBJ2-3, with 9 bases fitting TRBD1. Germline V gene sequence: CDR1 MNHEY, CDR2 SVGAGI. This CDR3 has 16 amino acids. After removal of 4 bases from V and 8 bases from J, the junction contained 13 bases not matched to a gene. The chain's CDR3 is CASSLGQGDSIGTQYF. The CDR3 nucleotides are TGTGCCAGCAGTTTGGGACAGGGTGACTCAATAGGTACGCAGTATTTT.

Concerning this clonotype itself: The junction departs from germline at one end; a sequencing error may be responsible. J is TRBJ2-3 and V is TRBV11-1; D call uncertain. Germline values: CDR1 SGHAT, CDR2 FQDESV (reference sequence). The CDR3 has 13 residues. The CDR3, as DNA: TGTGCCAACAGCTTAGCAGTCACAGATACGCAGTATTTT. Its translation: CANSLAVTDTQYF.

A note on this clonotype: Sequence at one end of the junction differs from germline and may be a read error. V is TRBV12-3 or TRBV12-4 and J is TRBJ1-1; unclear D gene. The CDR3 is 12 amino acids. The CDR3 protein is CANSLARSRAFF. The CDR3 DNA reads as TGTGCCAACAGTTTAGCTAGGAGTAGGGCTTTCTTT.